This TCR beta chain was profiled in a study of blood T cells in healthy people across ages. V gave up 4 bases and J gave up 3 bases, with 10 bases separating them. The CDR3 consists of 13 residues. Germline CDR1 is SGHAT and CDR2 is FQNNGV. Primers used in a second PCR of roughly 6 to 11 cycles were a sample-barcoded 5' primer and a J-beta primer mix. TCRdb reanalysed the 5' RACE reads using MiXCR and keeps one entry per CDR3 protein. The data hold more than 800,000 distinct CDR3 sequences, with 40% to 55% observed a single time. In each sample, at least 7 million PBMCs were isolated. This TCR came from a woman aged 55-69 years in good health. This sequence joins TRBV11-2 and TRBJ2-7, with no clear D. Material: blood. Written as DNA, the CDR3 is TGTGCCAGCAGCTACTCTAACATCTACGAGCAGTACTTC. Translating gives CASSYSNIYEQYF.